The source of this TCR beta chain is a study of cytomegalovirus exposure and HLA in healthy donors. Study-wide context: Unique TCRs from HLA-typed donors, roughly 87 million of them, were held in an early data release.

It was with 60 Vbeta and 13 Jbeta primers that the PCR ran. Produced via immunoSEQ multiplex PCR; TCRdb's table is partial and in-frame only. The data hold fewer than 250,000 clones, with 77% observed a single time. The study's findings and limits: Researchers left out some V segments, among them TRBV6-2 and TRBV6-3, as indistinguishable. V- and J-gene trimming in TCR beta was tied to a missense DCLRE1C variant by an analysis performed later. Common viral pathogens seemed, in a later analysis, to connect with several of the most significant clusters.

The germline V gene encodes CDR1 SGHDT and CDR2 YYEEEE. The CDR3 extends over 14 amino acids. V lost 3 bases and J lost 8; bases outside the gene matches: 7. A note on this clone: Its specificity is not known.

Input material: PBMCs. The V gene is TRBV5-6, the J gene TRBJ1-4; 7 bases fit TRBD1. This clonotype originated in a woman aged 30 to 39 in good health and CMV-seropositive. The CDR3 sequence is CASSSTGAREKLFF. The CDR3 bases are TGTGCCAGCAGCTCCACAGGGGCTCGCGAAAAACTGTTTTTT.